The rows below give T cell receptor beta chains drawn from one sample of a study of response to subunit inactivated influenza vaccine. MiXCR, run by TCRdb on the RT-PCR reads, gives a single entry per CDR3 protein. Seen here are 400,000 to 550,000 distinct CDR3 sequences, around 25% observed once, and the top ten hold 1.9%. The sample was CD4+ T cells sorted from PBMCs, taken about 5 days after vaccination. All receptors derive from a man in his fifties or sixties who received an inactivated influenza vaccine. CDR3s leave out the opening cysteine and the closing phenylalanine or tryptophan. The order of the fields is V gene, CDR3 protein.

>TRBV4-2
ASSQGEGEQY
>TRBV6-1
ASSEAHLRVNTEAF
>TRBV15
ATSRDRAGEAF
>TRBV20-1
SASRGTYNEQF
>TRBV6-1
ASSEGPFNQPQH
>TRBV6-2/TRBV6-3
ASRRTSGSHNEQF
>TRBV20-1
SARGGRHSNQPQH
>TRBV3-1
ASSLIADSTDTQY
>TRBV9
ASSALAYSSYNEQF
>TRBV7-2
ASSGDRTLVST
>TRBV5-1
ASSLDPTGSPLH
>TRBV30
AWSTGQGDRETQY
>TRBV3-1
ASSQEPIRSDTQY
>TRBV6-5
ASSYSSGTKYNEQF
>TRBV10-1
ASSKDSYEQY
>TRBV2
ASSDAAGGNEQF
>TRBV7-2
ASSLPGAETQY
>TRBV20-1
SARNRGAGEYNEQF
>TRBV18
ASSPPIHTEAF
>TRBV20-1
SALGLADDNEQF
>TRBV5-1
ASSSGTSDGIQY